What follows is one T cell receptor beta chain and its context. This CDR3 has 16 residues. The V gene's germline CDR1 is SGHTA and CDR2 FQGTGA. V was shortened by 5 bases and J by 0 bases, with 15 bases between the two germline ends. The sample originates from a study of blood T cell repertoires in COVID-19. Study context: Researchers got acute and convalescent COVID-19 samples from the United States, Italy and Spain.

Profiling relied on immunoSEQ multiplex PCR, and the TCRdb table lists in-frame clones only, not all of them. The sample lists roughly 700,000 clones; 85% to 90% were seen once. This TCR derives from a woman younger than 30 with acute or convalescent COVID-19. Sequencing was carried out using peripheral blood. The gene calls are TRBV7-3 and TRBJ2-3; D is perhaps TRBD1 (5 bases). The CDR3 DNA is TGTGCCAGCAGCCCAGGACACCAGACTAGCACAGATACGCAGTATTTT. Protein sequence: CASSPGHQTSTDTQYF. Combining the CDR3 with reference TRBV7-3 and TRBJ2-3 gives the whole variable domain GAGVSQTPSNKVTEKGKYVELRCDPISGHTALYWYRQSLGQGPEFLIYFQGTGAADDSGLPNDRFFAVRPEGSVSTLKIQRTERGDSAVYLCASSPGHQTSTDTQYFGPGTRLTVL.